Sequencing of this T cell receptor (beta chain) was carried out in a study of post-analysis software for immune sequencing data. Across the study: The cohort encompassed relapsing-remitting, secondary progressive and progressive-relapsing multiple sclerosis disease courses. Study-level points and caveats: When patients were compared with controls, about five TRBV segments were more frequent, TRBV5-6, TRBV5-1 and TRBV20-1 among them. Significantly lower normalized Chao1 diversity was found in patients with multiple sclerosis relative to controls.

With respect to this clonotype: Its specificity is not known. At one end the junction does not follow the germline gene, possibly because of a read error.

Built from TCR beta cDNA, the libraries had unique molecular identifiers in them. From the PCR reads, TCRdb called clonotypes with MiXCR, one entry per CDR3 protein. This sample has 450,000 to 650,000 distinct CDR3 sequences, with 44% found just once. The CDR3 is 15 residues long. The sequence came from a girl under 18 with multiple sclerosis. Sequenced input: blood. The chain carries TRBV12-3 or TRBV12-4 and TRBJ2-1, with 13 positions matching TRBD2. In DNA, the CDR3 is TGTGCCGGCAGAGCACTAGCGGGGGGGCCCAATGAGCAGTTCTTC. Protein: CAGRALAGGPNEQFF.